These 18 T cell receptor beta chains were sequenced from one sample in a study of T cell repertoires in ileal Crohn's disease. Clones were sequenced by immunoSEQ multiplex PCR, and TCRdb holds only the in-frame ones, with some missing. Of more than 12,000 clones listed, about 73% are singletons. Sample: ileal tissue. These receptors all stem from an adult with Crohn's disease.

The chain couples TRBV9 to TRBJ1-3; 8 positions agree with TRBD1. Germline CDR1 SGDLS, CDR2 YYNGEE. V lost 1 base and J lost 0; bases outside the gene matches: 0. This CDR3 has 15 residues. The DNA of the CDR3 is TGTGCCAGCAGCGTACAGGGGGCCTCTGGAAACACCATATATTTT. It specifies CASSVQGASGNTIYF.

This clone was counted a few times. V usage is TRBV6-1 and J usage is TRBJ1-6; 10 bases fit TRBD1. Germline V CDR1 and CDR2: MNHNS, SASEGT. Trimming cost V 4 bases and J 7 bases; bases outside gene matches: 4. This CDR3 contains 15 residues. The chain's CDR3 is CASSVGTGDNSPLHF. In DNA, the CDR3 is TGTGCCAGCAGTGTTGGGACAGGGGACAATTCACCCCTCCACTTT.

The chain has TRBV4-1 and TRBJ1-2, with 8 bases aligning to TRBD1. V was pared by 4 bases and J by 1 base, with 14 bases of the junction left unmatched. CDR1 and CDR2 from the germline V gene are MGHRA and YSYEKL. There are 18 residues in the CDR3. CDR3 nucleotides: TGCGCCAGCAGCCGCCCGCCAGGGGGCTTCGGACTTAACTATGGCTACACCTTC. Its translation is CASSRPPGGFGLNYGYTF.

This sequence joins TRBV20-1 and TRBJ2-5; no clear D. Deletions cut 1 base from V and 5 bases from J, with 2 bases between. Germline assignment: CDR1 DFQATT and CDR2 SNEGSKA (reference sequence). There are 10 residues in the CDR3. The CDR3 DNA reads as TGCAGTGCTAGAGCTGAGACCCAGTACTTC. It encodes CSARAETQYF.

This clone appeared a few times. The chain joins TRBV6-1 to TRBJ2-7, with 8 bases aligning to TRBD2. CDR3 length equals 15 residues. V lost 1 base and J lost 0; bases outside the gene matches: 2. Germline loops: CDR1 MNHNS, CDR2 SASEGT. CDR3 coding DNA: TGTGCCAGCAGTGAAGAGAGCGGGAGCTCCTACGAGCAGTACTTC. It yields the protein CASSEESGSSYEQYF.

This sequence joins TRBV4-2 and TRBJ2-1, with 9 bases matching TRBD2. Per the germline V gene, CDR1 is LGHNA and CDR2 is YNFKEQ. J gave up 15 bases and V 2 bases, and 8 bases lay outside the gene matches. The CDR3 consists of 13 residues. CDR3 sequence reads: CASSQSPTSGRFF. The CDR3, as DNA: TGTGCCAGCAGCCAAAGCCCGACTAGCGGACGGTTCTTC.

V is TRBV18 and J is TRBJ2-7, with 9 bases fitting TRBD2. Unmatched junction bases numbered 7, after V lost 6 bases and J lost 1 base. The V gene's germline CDR1 is KGHSH and CDR2 LQKENI. The CDR3 consists of 15 residues. The CDR3 DNA is TGTGCCAGCTCCCGAAGCGGGGGGTATTCCTACGAGCAGTACTTC. It translates to CASSRSGGYSYEQYF.

The genes are TRBV5-6 and TRBJ1-2, with TRBD1 identical over 10 bases. The V segment lost 5 bases and the J segment 2 bases; nucleotides outside the gene matches: 9. This CDR3 is 16 amino acids long. Germline V gives CDR1 SGHDT, CDR2 YYEEEE. CDR3 amino acids: CASRFDRGRSNYGYTF. In nucleotides, the CDR3 is TGTGCCAGCAGATTCGACAGGGGGCGCTCCAACTATGGCTACACCTTC.

The chain links TRBV6-6 to TRBJ1-1; a possible D gene is TRBD1 (5 bases). Trimming removed 5 bases from V and 2 bases from J, with 12 bases in between. Germline V CDR1 and CDR2: MNHNY, SVGAGI (reference sequence). CDR3 length: 14 residues. For the CDR3, the DNA is TGTGCCAGCAGTGCCCGGCAGGGTAACACTGAAGCTTTCTTT. It specifies CASSARQGNTEAFF.

The V and J genes are TRBV6-6 and TRBJ1-5, with TRBD1 as a possible D gene (5 bases). V dropped 8 bases and J dropped 7 bases, with 9 bases sitting between them. The CDR3 is 11 residues long. Germline loops: CDR1 MNHNY, CDR2 SVGAGI (reference sequence). The CDR3 nucleotides read TGTGCCAGCGGAGGGGAACAGCCCCAGCATTTT. Protein product: CASGGEQPQHF.

The V call is TRBV29-1, the J call TRBJ2-3; 13 bases align to TRBD2. Germline CDR1 reads SQVTM; CDR2 reads ANQGSEA. CDR3 length: 18 amino acids. J lost 5 bases, V lost 3 bases, and 14 bases had no gene match. The CDR3 DNA reads as TGCAGCGTTGACCGGACTAGCGGGGGCCTATCTACGGGAGATACGCAGTATTTT. The encoded protein is CSVDRTSGGLSTGDTQYF.

This chain uses TRBV7-9 with TRBJ1-2; 9 nucleotides line up with TRBD1. The CDR3 has 14 amino acids. Trimming cost V 5 bases and J 6 bases; bases outside gene matches: 7. Germline values: CDR1 SEHNR, CDR2 FQNEAQ (reference sequence). In nucleotides, the CDR3 is TGTGCCAGCAGCGAACAGGGGGCGATAGATGGCTACACCTTC. Its translation: CASSEQGAIDGYTF.

The chain combines TRBV2 with TRBJ1-3, with D uncertain. V dropped 3 bases and J dropped 3 bases, with 9 bases sitting between them. The CDR3 length is 14 residues. CDR1 SNHLY and CDR2 FYNNEI come from the germline V gene. The CDR3 reads CASSDSLIGNTIYF. In nucleotides, the CDR3 is TGTGCCAGCAGTGACTCACTGATTGGAAACACCATATATTTT.

This clone has a handful of counts. The chain couples TRBV9 to TRBJ2-1; TRBD2 agrees at 8 bases. The V gene's germline CDR1 is SGDLS and CDR2 YYNGEE. V gave up 4 bases and J gave up 4 bases; unmatched junction bases: 10. This CDR3 region has 16 residues. DNA for the CDR3: TGTGCCAGCAGCCCCACGGCGGGGGGACTTTACAATGAGCAGTTCTTC. Its translation: CASSPTAGGLYNEQFF.

This sequence joins TRBV30 and TRBJ1-2; 7 positions match TRBD1. V lost 0 bases, J lost 8 bases, and 15 bases stayed unmatched. The CDR3 covers 16 residues. Germline CDR1 GTSNPN, CDR2 SVGIG (reference sequence). CDR3 DNA sequence: TGTGCCTGGAGTGTACGTACGACAGGGCCTTCTGGCGGCTACACCTTC. It translates to CAWSVRTTGPSGGYTF.

This clone came up a few times. The CDR3 is CASIERGYNEQFF. The DNA for the CDR3 is TGTGCCAGCATCGAAAGAGGATACAATGAGCAGTTCTTC. The rearrangement joins TRBV6-1 to TRBJ2-1; no clear D gene. V lost 7 bases and J 4 bases, leaving 11 bases between the germline ends. From germline, CDR1 is MNHNS and CDR2 SASEGT. CDR3 length: 13 amino acids.

V usage is TRBV4-1 and J usage is TRBJ1-3, with D perhaps TRBD1 (6 bases). The CDR3 contains 18 residues. The V end was cut by 2 bases, the J end by 0 bases, with 17 bases between. Germline V gene lookup returns CDR1 MGHRA and CDR2 YSYEKL. The CDR3 reads CASSQSSGTRYSGNTIYF. The CDR3, as DNA: TGCGCCAGCAGCCAATCTTCCGGGACAAGATACTCTGGAAACACCATATATTTT.

The gene calls are TRBV5-1 and TRBJ2-2; the match to TRBD1 covers 9 bases. The V and J ends lost 4 bases and 1 base, in that order; junction bases with no gene match: 5. Germline V gene data show CDR1 as SGHRS and CDR2 as YFSETQ. The CDR3 runs 16 residues. The CDR3 DNA reads as TGCGCCAGCAGCCCGCGACAGGGGGGGAACACCGGGGAGCTGTTTTTT. Its translation: CASSPRQGGNTGELFF.